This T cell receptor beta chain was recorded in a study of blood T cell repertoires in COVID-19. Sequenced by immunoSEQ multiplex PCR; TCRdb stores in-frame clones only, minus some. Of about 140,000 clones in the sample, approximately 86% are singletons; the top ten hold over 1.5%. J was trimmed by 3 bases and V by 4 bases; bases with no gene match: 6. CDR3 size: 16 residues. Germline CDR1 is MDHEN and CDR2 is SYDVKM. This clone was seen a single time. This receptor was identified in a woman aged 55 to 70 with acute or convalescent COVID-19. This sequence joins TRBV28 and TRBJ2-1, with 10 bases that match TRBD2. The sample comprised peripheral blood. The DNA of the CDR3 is TGTGCCAGCAGTTCAGGACTAGCGGCCGGCTACAATGAGCAGTTCTTC. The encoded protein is CASSSGLAAGYNEQFF. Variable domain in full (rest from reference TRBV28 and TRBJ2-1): DVKVTQSSRYLVKRTGEKVFLECVQDMDHENMFWYRQDPGLGLRLIYFSYDVKMKEKGDIPEGYSVSREKKERFSLILESASTNQTSMYLCASSSGLAAGYNEQFFGPGTRLTVL.